Shown below are 6 T cell receptor beta chains from a single sample sequenced in a study of blood T cell repertoires in COVID-19. Sequencing used immunoSEQ multiplex PCR; TCRdb keeps in-frame clones, though not all of them. The sample has around 110,000 clones, about 83% seen once. The material sequenced was PBMCs or T cells enriched from blood (not recorded which). The source is a woman aged 30 to 39 who had recovered from COVID-19.

This clone was recorded once. The V gene is TRBV9, the J gene TRBJ2-1, with 9 bases fitting TRBD1. The CDR3 is 15 amino acids. V gave up 3 bases and J gave up 0 bases; unmatched junction bases: 1. Germline lookup yields CDR1 SGDLS and CDR2 YYNGEE. CDR3 loop: CASSEGQGSYNEQFF. For the CDR3, the DNA is TGTGCCAGCAGCGAGGGACAGGGCTCCTACAATGAGCAGTTCTTC.

The CDR3, as DNA: TGCGCCAGCAGCCAAGATAGGGACAGCCATTCAAGCTCCTATAATTCACCCCTCCACTTT. Residues: CASSQDRDSHSSSYNSPLHF. This sequence joins TRBV4-3 and TRBJ1-6; TRBD1 matches 7 bases. Germline V lookup: CDR1 LGHNA, CDR2 YSLEER. V gave up 0 bases and J gave up 0 bases; unmatched junction bases: 11. This CDR3 has 20 residues.

V gene TRBV19 combines with J gene TRBJ1-2; D perhaps matches TRBD1 (5 bases). Trimming removed 8 bases at V and 2 bases at J, with 12 bases between. Germline V CDR1 and CDR2: LNHDA, SQIVND (reference sequence). This CDR3 is 13 amino acids long. This CDR3 reads CASLPGLNYGYTF. The CDR3 nucleotides read TGTGCCAGTCTTCCGGGACTCAACTATGGCTACACCTTC.

The chain carries TRBV18 and TRBJ1-1; the D gene is possibly TRBD1 (5 bases). CDR3 size: 16 residues. V lost 1 base and J 1 base, leaving 13 bases between the germline ends. Germline CDR1 and CDR2: KGHSH and LQKENI. The CDR3: CASSPQRGLRNTEAFF. In DNA form, the CDR3 reads TGTGCCAGCTCACCACAGCGGGGACTTAGGAACACTGAAGCTTTCTTT.

This sequence joins TRBV6-5 and TRBJ2-7, with D perhaps TRBD2 (5 bases). Per germline, CDR1 MNHEY and CDR2 SVGAGI. This CDR3 comprises 13 residues. Deletions cut 4 bases from V and 3 bases from J, with 10 bases between. This chain's CDR3 is CASSFRRGYEQYF. Here the CDR3 DNA reads TGTGCCAGCAGTTTCAGACGGGGCTACGAGCAGTACTTC.

The gene calls are TRBV13 and TRBJ2-1; 8 bases align to TRBD1. Germline V gives CDR1 PRHDT, CDR2 FYEKMQ (reference sequence). The junction had 12 bases not matched to a gene; V was cut back by 7 bases and J by 7 bases. The CDR3 is 15 amino acids. CDR3 region: CASIYGQGSRNEQFF. The DNA of the CDR3 is TGTGCCAGCATCTATGGACAGGGTAGTAGGAATGAGCAGTTCTTC.